Here is one T cell receptor (beta chain) with its context. Trimming cost V 6 bases and J 7 bases; bases outside gene matches: 8. Germline CDR1 is MNHEY and CDR2 is SMNVEV (reference sequence). The CDR3 contains 15 residues. Sequencing was performed with immunoSEQ multiplex PCR; in TCRdb, only in-frame clones are kept and a portion is missing. The sample includes about 260,000 clones, about 92% of them seen just once. The sample belongs to a study of cytomegalovirus exposure and HLA in healthy donors. On the study more broadly: In a later analysis, the roughly 130 validation repertoires were reported to have used the same platform as the approximately 670 first-cohort repertoires.

Sequencing was carried out using PBMCs. The V and J genes are TRBV27 and TRBJ2-2, with TRBD1 matching 10 bases. The sequence derives from a woman aged 30 to 39 in good health and CMV-seronegative. CDR3 sequence reads: CASSLTGGESGELFF. The CDR3 bases are TGTGCCAGCAGCCTGACAGGGGGCGAGAGCGGGGAGCTGTTTTTT.